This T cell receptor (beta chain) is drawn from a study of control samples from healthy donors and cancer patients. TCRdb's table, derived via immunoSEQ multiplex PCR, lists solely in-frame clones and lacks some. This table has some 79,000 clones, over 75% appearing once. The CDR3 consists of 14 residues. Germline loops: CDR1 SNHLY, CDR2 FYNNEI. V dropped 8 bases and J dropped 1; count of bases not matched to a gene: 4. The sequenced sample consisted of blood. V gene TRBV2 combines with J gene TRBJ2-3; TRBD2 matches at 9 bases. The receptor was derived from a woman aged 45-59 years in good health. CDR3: CASLAGEGTDTQYF. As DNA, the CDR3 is TGTGCCAGCTTAGCGGGAGAGGGCACAGATACGCAGTATTTT.